The source of this T cell receptor beta chain is a study of identical twins. Findings and limits, study-wide: Within cord blood, abundant beta clonotypes carried fewer insertions, but memory repertoires showed no such trend. Conclusions came from cross-sectional statistical analysis, not from following the same donors.

The cDNA had a unique molecular identifier and a template-switch universal primer site. TCRdb called the 5' RACE reads again in MiXCR, with one record for every CDR3 protein. The sample holds approximately 260,000 distinct CDR3 sequences, roughly 8.7% seen once. Remarks on this clonotype: Its antigen is still unknown.

These same records also appear under a second study, on yellow fever vaccine responses in identical twins. As that report states: A vaccine T cell response that seemed partly convergent and partly personalized was reported in twins.

This sequence was found in a woman under 30 in good health. Source material: CD8+ T cells sorted from blood.

The CDR3, as DNA: TGTGCCAGCAGTTACACAGGGGGAAACTACGAGCAGTACTTC. Translating gives CASSYTGGNYEQYF. The chain employs TRBV6-5 and TRBJ2-7; 8 nucleotides agree with TRBD1. The CDR3 runs to 14 residues. Unmatched junction bases numbered 3, after V lost 2 bases and J lost 3 bases. CDR1 is MNHEY and CDR2 is SVGAGI in the germline V gene.